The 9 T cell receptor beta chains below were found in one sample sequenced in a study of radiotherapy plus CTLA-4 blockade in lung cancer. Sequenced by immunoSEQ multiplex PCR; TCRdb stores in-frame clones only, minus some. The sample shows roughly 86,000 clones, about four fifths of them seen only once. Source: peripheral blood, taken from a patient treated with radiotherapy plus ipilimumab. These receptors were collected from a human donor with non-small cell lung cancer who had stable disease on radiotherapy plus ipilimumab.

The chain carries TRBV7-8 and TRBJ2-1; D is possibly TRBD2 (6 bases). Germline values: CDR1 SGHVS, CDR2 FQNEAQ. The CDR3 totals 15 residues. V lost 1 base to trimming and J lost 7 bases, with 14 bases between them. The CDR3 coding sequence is TGTGCCAGCAGCTTAGATGGAGGGAAGGGGAATGAGCAGTTCTTC. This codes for CASSLDGGKGNEQFF.

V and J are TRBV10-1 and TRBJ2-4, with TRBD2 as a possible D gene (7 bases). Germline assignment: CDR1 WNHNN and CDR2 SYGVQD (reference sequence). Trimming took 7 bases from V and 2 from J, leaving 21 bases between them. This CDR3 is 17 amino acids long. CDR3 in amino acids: CASKSAEGGATKNIQYF. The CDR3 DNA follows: TGCGCCAGCAAGAGCGCAGAGGGGGGGGCGACCAAAAACATTCAGTACTTC.

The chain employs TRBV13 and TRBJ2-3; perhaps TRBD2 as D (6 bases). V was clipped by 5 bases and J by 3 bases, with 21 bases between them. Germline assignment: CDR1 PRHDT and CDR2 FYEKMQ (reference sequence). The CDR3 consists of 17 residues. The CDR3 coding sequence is TGTGCCAGCAGCCGGGACGCGGGGAGGATATTGACAGATACGCAGTATTTT. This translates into CASSRDAGRILTDTQYF.

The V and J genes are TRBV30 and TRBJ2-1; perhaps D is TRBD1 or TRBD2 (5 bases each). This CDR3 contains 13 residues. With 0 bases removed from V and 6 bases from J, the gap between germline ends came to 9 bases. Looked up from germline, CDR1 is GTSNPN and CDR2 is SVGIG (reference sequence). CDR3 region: CAWSVRGPNEQFF. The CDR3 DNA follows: TGTGCCTGGAGTGTACGGGGCCCCAATGAGCAGTTCTTC. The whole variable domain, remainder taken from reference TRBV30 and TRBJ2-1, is SQTIHQWPATLVQPVGSPLSLECTVEGTSNPNLYWYRQAAGRGLQLLFYSVGIGQISSEVPQNLSASRPQDRQFILSSKKLLLSDSGFYLCAWSVRGPNEQFFGPGTRLTVL.

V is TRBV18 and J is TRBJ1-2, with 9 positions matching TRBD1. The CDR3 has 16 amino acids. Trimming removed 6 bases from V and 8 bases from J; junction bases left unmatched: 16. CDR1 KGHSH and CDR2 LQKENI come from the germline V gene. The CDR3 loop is CASSSGTGRNSLGYTF. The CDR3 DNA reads TGTGCCAGCTCCTCGGGGACAGGGCGGAACTCGTTGGGCTACACCTTC.

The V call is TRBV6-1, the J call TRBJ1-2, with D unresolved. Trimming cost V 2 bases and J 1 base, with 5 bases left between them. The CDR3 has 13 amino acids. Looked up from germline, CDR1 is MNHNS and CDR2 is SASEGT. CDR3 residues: CASSENYNYGYTF. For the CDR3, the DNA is TGTGCCAGCAGTGAAAATTATAACTATGGCTACACCTTC.

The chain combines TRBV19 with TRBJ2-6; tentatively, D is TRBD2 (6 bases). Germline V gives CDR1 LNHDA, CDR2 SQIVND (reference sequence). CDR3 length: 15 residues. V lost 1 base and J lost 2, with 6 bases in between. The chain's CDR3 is CASSIAGAGANVLTF. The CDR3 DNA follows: TGTGCCAGTAGTATAGCGGGGGCTGGGGCCAACGTCCTGACTTTC.

The CDR3 DNA sequence: TGTGCCAGCAGTGAGGAGGGCCTTCGGGATCAGCCCCAGCATTTT. Amino acids: CASSEEGLRDQPQHF. This chain connects TRBV2 to TRBJ1-5; D remains unclear. This CDR3 region has 15 residues. Per germline, CDR1 SNHLY and CDR2 FYNNEI. Trimming shortened V by 3 bases and J by 5 bases, and 14 bases separated the two germline ends.

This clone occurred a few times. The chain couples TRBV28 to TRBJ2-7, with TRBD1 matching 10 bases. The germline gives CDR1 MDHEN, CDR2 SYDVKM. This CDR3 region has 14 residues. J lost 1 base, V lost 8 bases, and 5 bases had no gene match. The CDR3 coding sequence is TGTGCCAGCGGGATGGGACAGGGGTCCTACGAGCAGTACTTC. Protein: CASGMGQGSYEQYF.